Listed below are T cell receptor beta chains from one sample, sequenced in a study of blood T cell repertoires in COVID-19. Some clones are missing from TCRdb's copy, which holds only in-frame ones; the method was immunoSEQ multiplex PCR. In the table there are under 150,000 clones, more than 75% of which are singletons. Sample: peripheral blood. Every receptor here comes from a human donor in a cohort sampled during active COVID-19. Each CDR3 is given with its conserved first and last residue. The D gene is left open where the match is weak. Expanded clones are given a class, and other clones once, few, many or no size at all.

>TRBJ2-5|NA|TRBV7-9|once|16
CASSRRGPGFQETQYF
TGTGCCAGCAGCCGGCGGGGTCCGGGGTTCCAAGAGACCCAGTACTTC
>TRBJ2-5|NA|TRBV24-1|NA|15
CATSDPQGTGETQYF
TGTGCCACCAGTGATCCCCAGGGGACCGGGGAGACCCAGTACTTC
>TRBJ1-5|NA|TRBV7-9|NA|14
CASSPDYSNQPQHF
TGTGCCAGCAGCCCGGACTATAGCAATCAGCCCCAGCATTTT
>TRBJ2-1|NA|TRBV29-1|once|14
CSVESSLDVYEQFF
TGCAGCGTTGAGTCTAGCCTGGACGTCTATGAGCAGTTCTTC
>TRBJ2-3|NA|TRBV6-5|NA|14
CASRTGARMDTQYF
TGTGCCAGCAGAACAGGCGCTCGAATGGATACGCAGTATTTT
>TRBJ2-3|NA|TRBV9|NA|13
CASSAYQTDTQYF
TGTGCCAGCAGCGCCTATCAAACAGATACGCAGTATTTT
>TRBJ1-5|TRBD1|TRBV5-1|few|17
CASSSLPQGVSNQPQHF
TGCGCCAGCAGCTCATTGCCCCAGGGGGTCAGCAATCAGCCCCAGCATTTT
>TRBJ2-7|NA|TRBV10-2|NA|20
CASSEVRFGGGGGLTYEQYF
TGCGCCAGCAGTGAGGTCAGATTTGGAGGCGGCGGGGGCCTGACCTACGAGCAGTACTTC
>TRBJ2-7|NA|TRBV27|once|15
CASTLDSHGNYEQYF
TGTGCCAGCACCCTGGACAGCCACGGCAACTACGAGCAGTACTTC
>TRBJ2-6|NA|TRBV7-9|NA|18
CASGPHRAITSGANVLTF
TGTGCCAGCGGCCCCCACAGGGCGATCACCTCTGGGGCCAACGTCCTGACTTTC
>TRBJ2-1|TRBD2|TRBV5-1|NA|16
CASSLMTSGQNNEQFF
TGCGCCAGCAGCTTGATGACTAGCGGGCAAAACAATGAGCAGTTCTTC
>TRBJ2-3|TRBD2|TRBV28|NA|12
CASSPASGSGYF
TGTGCCAGCTCCCCGGCTAGCGGGAGTGGGTATTTT
>TRBJ2-1|TRBD2|TRBV6-5|NA|15
CASSTGREGRNEQFF
TGTGCCAGCAGTACGGGTCGGGAGGGCCGCAATGAGCAGTTCTTC
>TRBJ2-3|TRBD2|TRBV5-1|NA|14
CASSNGLAEGTQYF
TGCGCCAGCAGCAACGGACTAGCAGAGGGTACGCAGTATTTT
>TRBJ2-1|TRBD2|TRBV9|NA|15
CASSRLAAYYNEQFF
TGTGCCAGCAGCAGACTAGCGGCTTACTACAATGAGCAGTTCTTC
>TRBJ2-7|TRBD1|TRBV7-2|NA|16
CASSLVPGQGNYEQYF
TGTGCCAGCAGCTTAGTCCCGGGACAGGGAAACTACGAGCAGTACTTC
>TRBJ2-7|TRBD2|TRBV4-1|NA|16
CASSQGIASGRYEQYF
TGCGCCAGCAGCCAAGGAATCGCTAGCGGGAGATACGAGCAGTACTTC
>TRBJ2-3|TRBD2|TRBV24-1|NA|15
CATSGIAGGIDTQYF
TGTGCCACCAGTGGCATCGCGGGGGGCATAGATACGCAGTATTTT
>TRBJ1-1|NA|TRBV6-5|NA|14
CASSYNGGNTEAFF
TGTGCCAGCAGTTACAATGGAGGGAACACTGAAGCTTTCTTT
>TRBJ1-5|NA|TRBV5-6|few|15
CASSFGTTPNQPQHF
TGTGCCAGCAGCTTCGGTACTACACCTAATCAGCCCCAGCATTTT
>TRBJ2-7|NA|TRBV18|NA|14
CASSPGLSSYEQYF
TGTGCCAGCTCACCAGGGCTTAGTTCCTACGAGCAGTACTTC
>TRBJ1-1|NA|TRBV10-2|NA|14
CASSEGRGYTEAFF
TGCGCCAGCAGTGAGGGCAGGGGTTATACTGAAGCTTTCTTT
>TRBJ2-3|TRBD2|TRBV19|NA|16
CASSKGLAGGPDTQYF
TGTGCCAGTAGTAAGGGACTAGCGGGAGGGCCAGATACGCAGTATTTT
>TRBJ2-7|TRBD1|TRBV5-6|few|14
CASSYRTGSYEQYF
TGTGCCAGCAGCTACAGGACAGGCTCCTACGAGCAGTACTTC
>TRBJ2-5|TRBD2|TRBV4-2|NA|18
CASSPTLSGAEEIETQYF
TGTGCCAGCAGCCCAACCCTTAGCGGGGCGGAAGAAATCGAGACCCAGTACTTC
>TRBJ2-7|TRBD1|TRBV19|NA|20
CASSMLLDRGLVCPLGEQYF
TGTGCCAGTAGTATGCTCTTAGACAGGGGGCTAGTGTGTCCCCTAGGGGAGCAGTACTTC
>TRBJ2-3|TRBD1|TRBV14|NA|14
CASSHGQGGHTQYF
TGTGCCAGCAGCCACGGACAGGGGGGACATACGCAGTATTTT
>TRBJ2-7|TRBD2|TRBV19|NA|15
CASSMVLAGDYEQYF
TGTGCCAGTAGTATGGTCCTAGCGGGGGACTACGAGCAGTACTTC
>TRBJ2-3|TRBD2|TRBV28|NA|16
CASSGPAAGDTDTQYF
TGTGCCAGCAGCGGCCCGGCGGCGGGAGACACAGATACGCAGTATTTT
>TRBJ2-7|TRBD1|TRBV2|NA|15
CASSAGQGAFYEQYF
TGTGCCAGCAGTGCGGGACAGGGGGCTTTTTACGAGCAGTACTTC
>TRBJ1-1|NA|TRBV6-5|NA|15
CASITHGGSNTEAFF
TGTGCCAGCATCACCCATGGGGGCTCGAACACTGAAGCTTTCTTT
>TRBJ2-1|TRBD2|TRBV7-9|NA|19
CASSPRLAGRQSSYNEQFF
TGTGCCAGCAGCCCCCGACTAGCGGGGCGTCAAAGCTCCTACAATGAGCAGTTCTTC
>TRBJ2-7|NA|TRBV19|NA|16
CASSMGGGRASYEQYF
TGTGCCAGTAGTATGGGGGGTGGCAGGGCCTCCTACGAGCAGTACTTC
>TRBJ1-2|NA|TRBV2|NA|16
CASSALGQPLGDGYTF
TGTGCCAGCAGTGCGCTAGGACAGCCCTTAGGGGATGGCTACACCTTC
>TRBJ2-5|NA|TRBV28|NA|11
CASSPRETQYF
TGTGCCAGCAGTCCCCGGGAGACCCAGTACTTC
>TRBJ2-5|TRBD1|TRBV19|NA|15
CASSSRDREGETQYF
TGTGCCAGTAGTTCCAGGGACAGGGAGGGGGAGACCCAGTACTTC
>TRBJ1-6|NA|TRBV6-5|NA|14
CASSSRGPNSPLHF
TGTGCCAGCAGTTCGCGGGGACCTAATTCACCCCTCCACTTT
>TRBJ1-2|NA|TRBV7-9|NA|10
CASSLGGFTF
TGTGCCAGCAGCTTAGGAGGGTTCACCTTC
>TRBJ2-5|TRBD2|TRBV6-6|NA|19
CASSRTGTSGGHHQETQYF
TGTGCCAGCAGTCGCACAGGGACTAGCGGGGGGCACCACCAAGAGACCCAGTACTTC
>TRBJ1-1|NA|TRBV2|NA|14
CASSEELENTEAFF
TGTGCCAGCAGTGAAGAGCTTGAGAACACTGAAGCTTTCTTT
>TRBJ1-1|NA|TRBV5-1|once|14
CASSLGGGDTEAFF
TGCGCCAGCAGCTTGGGCGGGGGGGACACTGAAGCTTTCTTT
>TRBJ2-1|NA|TRBV2|NA|15
CASSPSSSSYNEQFF
TGTGCCAGCAGTCCTTCTTCGAGCTCCTACAATGAGCAGTTCTTC
>TRBJ2-3|NA|TRBV28|NA|15
CASSSSGTSTDTQYF
TGTGCCAGCAGTTCCTCCGGGACTAGCACAGATACGCAGTATTTT
>TRBJ2-1|NA|TRBV11-1|NA|16
CASSLLVDPTYNEQFF
TGTGCCAGCAGCTTGCTAGTCGACCCAACCTACAATGAGCAGTTCTTC
>TRBJ2-1|TRBD1|TRBV28|NA|19
CASSSLTGGALSSYNEQFF
TGTGCCAGCAGTTCTCTGACAGGGGGCGCCTTAAGCTCCTACAATGAGCAGTTCTTC
>TRBJ1-2|NA|TRBV5-5|NA|15
CASSATDNTNYGYTF
TGCGCCAGCAGCGCAACTGACAATACTAACTATGGCTACACCTTC